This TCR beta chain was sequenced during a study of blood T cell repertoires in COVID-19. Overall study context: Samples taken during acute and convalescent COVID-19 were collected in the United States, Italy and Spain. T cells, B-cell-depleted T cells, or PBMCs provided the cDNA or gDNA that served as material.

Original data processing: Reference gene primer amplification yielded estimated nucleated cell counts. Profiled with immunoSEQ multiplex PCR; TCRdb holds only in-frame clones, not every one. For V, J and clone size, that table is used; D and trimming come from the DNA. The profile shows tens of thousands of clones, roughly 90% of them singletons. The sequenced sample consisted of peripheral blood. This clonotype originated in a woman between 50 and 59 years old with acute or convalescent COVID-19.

Here the CDR3 DNA reads TGCAGCGTGATGACAGGGGGAGGAGAGACCCAGTACTTC. Amino acid sequence: CSVMTGGGETQYF. The V and J genes are TRBV29-1 and TRBJ2-5; 9 nucleotides line up with TRBD1. CDR1 SQVTM and CDR2 ANQGSEA come from the germline V gene. The CDR3 totals 13 residues. With 6 bases clipped from V and 4 bases from J, the junction kept 6 bases outside the gene matches.